Included here is one TCR beta chain sequence, with context. Its antigen is currently unknown. Both 60 Vbeta primers and 13 Jbeta primers went into the PCR. Produced via immunoSEQ multiplex PCR; TCRdb's table is partial and in-frame only. Here the sample spans 85,000 to 100,000 clones, about 70% being singletons. V dropped 0 bases and J dropped 7; count of bases not matched to a gene: 10. Germline CDR1 reads GTSNPN; CDR2 reads SVGIG (reference sequence). The CDR3 runs 16 residues. This record comes from a study of cytomegalovirus exposure and HLA in healthy donors. General study results and limits: One variant, a missense change in DCLRE1C, was linked in a later analysis to TCR beta V- and J-gene trimming.

The chain uses TRBV30 and TRBJ2-1, with 9 nucleotides matching TRBD1. Material: PBMCs. The sequence was collected from a human donor in good health. CDR3 protein: CAWSVPSPTGGNEQFF. CDR3 DNA sequence: TGTGCCTGGAGTGTACCCTCACCGACAGGGGGGAATGAGCAGTTCTTC.